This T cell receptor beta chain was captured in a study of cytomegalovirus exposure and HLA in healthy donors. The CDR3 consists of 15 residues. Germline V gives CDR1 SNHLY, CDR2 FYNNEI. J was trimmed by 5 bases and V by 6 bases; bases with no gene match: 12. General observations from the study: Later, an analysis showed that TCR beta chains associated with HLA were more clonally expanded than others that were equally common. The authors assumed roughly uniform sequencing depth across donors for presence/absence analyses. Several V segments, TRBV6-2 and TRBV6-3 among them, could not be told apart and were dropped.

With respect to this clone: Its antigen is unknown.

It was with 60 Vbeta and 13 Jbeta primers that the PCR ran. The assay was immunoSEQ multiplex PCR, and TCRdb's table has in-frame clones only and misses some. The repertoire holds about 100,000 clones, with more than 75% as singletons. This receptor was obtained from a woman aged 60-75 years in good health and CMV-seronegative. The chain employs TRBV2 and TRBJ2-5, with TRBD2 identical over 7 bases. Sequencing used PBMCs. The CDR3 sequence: CASSREDVPGETQYF. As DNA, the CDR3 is TGTGCCAGCAGCCGGGAGGACGTCCCGGGGGAGACCCAGTACTTC.